This passage covers 21 T cell receptor beta chains from one sample sequenced in a study of cytomegalovirus exposure and HLA in healthy donors. 13 Jbeta primers and 60 Vbeta primers were used for the PCR. Some clones are missing from TCRdb's copy, which holds only in-frame ones; the method was immunoSEQ multiplex PCR. The sample has some 170,000 clones, 75% to 85% seen once. Sequenced input: PBMCs. These receptors were collected from a woman in her sixties or seventies in good health and CMV-seropositive.

V and J are TRBV27 and TRBJ1-6, with D perhaps matching TRBD1 (5 bases). Trimming cost V 5 bases and J 0 bases, with 11 bases left between them. The CDR3 extends over 16 amino acids. Germline CDR1 and CDR2: MNHEY and SMNVEV (reference sequence). CDR3 bases: TGTGCCAGCAGTCCAGTCGGGGGCTCCTATAATTCACCCCTCCACTTT. Amino acids: CASSPVGGSYNSPLHF.

The V call is TRBV5-1, the J call TRBJ2-3; TRBD2 aligns across 16 bases. Germline lookup yields CDR1 SGHRS and CDR2 YFSETQ. The ends lost 4 bases at V and 5 bases at J; junction bases unmatched: 7. This CDR3 has 17 amino acids. CDR3 residues: CASSPGLAGGLGDTQYF. CDR3 sequence (DNA): TGCGCCAGCAGCCCGGGACTAGCGGGAGGGCTAGGAGATACGCAGTATTTT. Complete variable domain (other parts from reference TRBV5-1 and TRBJ2-3): KAGVTQTPRYLIKTRGQQVTLSCSPISGHRSVSWYQQTPGQGLQFLFEYFSETQRNKGNFPGRFSGRQFSNSRSEMNVSTLELGDSALYLCASSPGLAGGLGDTQYFGPGTRLTVL.

This clone was detected once. V usage is TRBV15 and J usage is TRBJ1-5; TRBD1 is a possible D gene (5 bases). V was trimmed by 1 base and J by 7 bases, leaving 14 bases between them. The CDR3 is 15 amino acids. Germline lookup yields CDR1 LNHNV and CDR2 YYDKDF (reference sequence). In DNA form, the CDR3 reads TGTGCCACCAGCAGAGTTGGGGGTGGGGGGCAGCCCCAGCATTTT. Protein product: CATSRVGGGGQPQHF. Variable domain in full (rest from reference TRBV15 and TRBJ1-5): DAMVIQNPRYQVTQFGKPVTLSCSQTLNHNVMYWYQQKSSQAPKLLFHYYDKDFNNEADTPDNFQSRRPNTSFCFLDIRSPGLGDTAMYLCATSRVGGGGQPQHFGDGTRLSIL.

J is TRBJ2-1 and V is TRBV5-1; 11 nucleotides line up with TRBD2. Unmatched junction bases numbered 6, after V lost 3 bases and J lost 7 bases. Per the germline V gene, CDR1 is SGHRS and CDR2 is YFSETQ. CDR3 length: 15 amino acids. Here the CDR3 reads CASSSRLAGNNEQFF. The CDR3 DNA reads as TGCGCCAGCAGCTCGAGACTAGCGGGGAATAATGAGCAGTTCTTC.

As regards this clone: Other DNA sequences in the sample encode the same CDR3. The J gene is TRBJ2-7, the V gene TRBV28; D is perhaps TRBD1 (6 bases). This CDR3 has 14 residues. Germline V lookup: CDR1 MDHEN, CDR2 SYDVKM. The V end was cut by 5 bases, the J end by 5 bases, with 16 bases between. CDR3 nucleotides: TGTGCCAGCAGTCCCCGAAACAGGGAGCACGAGCAGTACTTC. Translating gives CASSPRNREHEQYF. Supplemented by reference TRBV28 and TRBJ2-7, the full variable domain reads DVKVTQSSRYLVKRTGEKVFLECVQDMDHENMFWYRQDPGLGLRLIYFSYDVKMKEKGDIPEGYSVSREKKERFSLILESASTNQTSMYLCASSPRNREHEQYFGPGTRLTVT.

This clone was seen a handful of times. V usage is TRBV19 and J usage is TRBJ2-7; 8 nucleotides line up with TRBD1. This CDR3 spans 15 amino acids. Losses at the gene ends were 6 bases for V and 4 bases for J; bases not matched to a gene: 11. Germline CDR1 is LNHDA and CDR2 is SQIVND (reference sequence). CDR3 sequence (DNA): TGTGCCAGTAGCACTGGAGGACAGGGAAAATACGAGCAGTACTTC. Its protein is CASSTGGQGKYEQYF.

The chain has TRBV4-2 and TRBJ2-7; the match to TRBD2 covers 13 bases. The length of the CDR3 is 16 residues. Germline CDR1 LGHNA, CDR2 YNFKEQ. With 0 bases clipped from V and 6 bases from J, the junction kept 5 bases outside the gene matches. The CDR3 sequence: CASSQELGLAGREQYF. CDR3 sequence (DNA): TGTGCCAGCAGCCAAGAGTTGGGACTAGCGGGACGCGAGCAGTACTTC.

V usage is TRBV5-1 and J usage is TRBJ2-7, with TRBD1 as a possible D gene (6 bases). V was trimmed by 4 bases and J by 2 bases, leaving 13 bases between them. CDR1 SGHRS and CDR2 YFSETQ come from the germline V gene. The CDR3 extends over 14 amino acids. The CDR3 sequence is CASSPGRQAYEQYF. In DNA form, the CDR3 reads TGCGCCAGCAGCCCCGGGCGACAGGCCTACGAGCAGTACTTC.

The V call is TRBV4-1, the J call TRBJ2-7; D is perhaps TRBD1 (6 bases). Germline-derived CDR1 and CDR2 are MGHRA and YSYEKL. V lost 4 bases and J 4 bases, leaving 17 bases between the germline ends. The CDR3 has 15 residues. CDR3 nucleotide sequence: TGCGCCAGCAGCCTGGACAGAAGATTATATTACGAGCAGTACTTC. Translation: CASSLDRRLYYEQYF.

About this clone itself: Other DNA variants within this sample encode the same CDR3. This rearrangement joins TRBV5-1 to TRBJ2-3; 10 bases are a match to TRBD2. V shed 1 base, J shed 1 base, and the junction held 0 bases outside the gene matches. CDR1 is SGHRS and CDR2 is YFSETQ in the germline V gene. CDR3 length: 15 residues. The DNA of the CDR3 is TGCGCCAGCAGCTTGCTAGCGGGAGGCACAGATACGCAGTATTTT. It is translated as CASSLLAGGTDTQYF.

A word on this clone: A junction boundary mismatches the germline segment, possibly from a read error. This chain joins TRBV28 and TRBJ2-7; 7 bases map to TRBD2. The CDR3 totals 16 residues. The germline V gene has CDR1 MDHEN and CDR2 SYDVKM. CDR3 sequence: CASSPRGLPQKLAFHF. The CDR3 DNA is TGTGCCAGCAGTCCAAGGGGACTACCCCAAAAGCTTGCCTTCCACTTC. Filled out from reference TRBV28 and TRBJ2-7, the complete variable domain reads DVKVTQSSRYLVKRTGEKVFLECVQDMDHENMFWYRQDPGLGLRLIYFSYDVKMKEKGDIPEGYSVSREKKERFSLILESASTNQTSMYLCASSPRGLPQKLAFHFGPGTRLTVT.

This chain uses TRBV7-2 with TRBJ2-5; no clear D gene. CDR1 SGHTA and CDR2 FQGNSA come from the germline V gene. The CDR3 is made up of 15 amino acids. The V end lost 1 base, the J end lost 1 base, and 10 bases lay between the germline ends. For the CDR3, the DNA is TGTGCCAGCAGCTTAGATGGCAGGTCCCAAGAGACCCAGTACTTC. It is translated as CASSLDGRSQETQYF.

V usage is TRBV29-1 and J usage is TRBJ2-5; maybe TRBD1 (5 bases). CDR1 and CDR2 from the germline V gene are SQVTM and ANQGSEA. The CDR3 loop spans 13 amino acids. V lost 3 bases and J 2 bases, leaving 10 bases between the germline ends. For the CDR3, the DNA is TGCAGCGTTGAGAGACAGTTACAAGAGACCCAGTACTTC. Translation: CSVERQLQETQYF.

CDR3 in amino acids: CASSLRGIRSEKLFF. The CDR3 nucleotides are TGTGCCAGCAGCTTAAGGGGAATCCGAAGTGAAAAACTGTTTTTT. The chain joins TRBV7-8 to TRBJ1-4; D may be TRBD1 (5 bases). The CDR3 length is 15 residues. Deletions cut 2 bases from V and 7 bases from J, with 14 bases between. CDR1 is SGHVS and CDR2 is FQNEAQ in the germline V gene.

The chain recombines TRBV19 with TRBJ1-1; the D gene is possibly TRBD1 (5 bases). V lost 3 bases, J lost 0 bases, and 11 bases lay in between. This CDR3 contains 15 residues. CDR1 LNHDA and CDR2 SQIVND come from the germline V gene (reference sequence). The CDR3 nucleotides are TGTGCCAGTAGTATTGACAGAAGAATGAACACTGAAGCTTTCTTT. Amino acid sequence: CASSIDRRMNTEAFF.

For the CDR3, the DNA is TGTGCCAGCAGCGAAGGACTATACTACAATGAGCAGTTCTTC. This translates into CASSEGLYYNEQFF. The V and J genes are TRBV5-4 and TRBJ2-1, with a weak D call TRBD2 (6 bases). CDR3 length: 14 amino acids. V was shortened by 4 bases and J by 3 bases, with 11 bases between the two germline ends. The germline V gene encodes CDR1 SGHNT and CDR2 YYREEE (reference sequence).

The CDR3, as DNA: TGCAGCGTTGGATACAGGGGATTGTTAGAGCAGTACTTC. This sequence encodes CSVGYRGLLEQYF. The gene calls are TRBV29-1 and TRBJ2-5; 7 nucleotides line up with TRBD1. The CDR3 is 13 amino acids. The germline V gene has CDR1 SQVTM and CDR2 ANQGSEA. Unmatched junction bases numbered 13, after V lost 4 bases and J lost 11 bases.

This clone was picked up a small number of times. V and J are TRBV6-4 and TRBJ2-5, with 13 nucleotides matching TRBD2. V shed 3 bases, J shed 6 bases, and the junction held 13 bases outside the gene matches. Per the germline V gene, CDR1 is MRHNA and CDR2 is SNTAGT. This CDR3 is 18 amino acids long. The CDR3 DNA reads as TGTGCCAGCAGTGATTTTTTGAAAGGGACTAGCGGGACGAAGACCCAGTACTTC. It codes for CASSDFLKGTSGTKTQYF.

The chain links TRBV11-2 to TRBJ2-5, with 12 nucleotides matching TRBD1. The germline gives CDR1 SGHAT, CDR2 FQNNGV. V lost 5 bases to trimming and J lost 5 bases; unmatched junction nucleotides: 3. This CDR3 has 14 residues. The CDR3 nucleotides read TGTGCCAGCAGCCGGGACAGGGGGCGGGAGACCCAGTACTTC. Protein sequence: CASSRDRGRETQYF.

The V and J genes are TRBV21-1 and TRBJ1-1; the table assigns TRBD1, which was not confirmed against the DNA. TRBV21-1 is a pseudogene. CDR3 length: 16 amino acids. The CDR3 DNA reads TGTGCCAGCAGCTTCCATACAGGGGAAGGAAACACTGAAGCTTTCTTT. Encoded protein: CASSFHTGEGNTEAFF.

The rearrangement uses TRBV9 and TRBJ1-6, with D possibly matching TRBD1 (5 bases). V was clipped by 0 bases and J by 8 bases, with 9 bases between them. From germline, CDR1 is SGDLS and CDR2 YYNGEE. This CDR3 has 14 amino acids. CDR3 DNA sequence: TGTGCCAGCAGCGTAGAGGTAGGGGATTCACCCCTCCACTTT. The encoded protein is CASSVEVGDSPLHF.